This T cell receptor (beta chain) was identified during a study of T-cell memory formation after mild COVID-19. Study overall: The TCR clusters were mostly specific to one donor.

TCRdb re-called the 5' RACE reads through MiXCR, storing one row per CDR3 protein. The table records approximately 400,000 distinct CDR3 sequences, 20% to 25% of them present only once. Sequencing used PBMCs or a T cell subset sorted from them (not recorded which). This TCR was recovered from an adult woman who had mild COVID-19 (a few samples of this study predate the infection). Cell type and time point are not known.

This CDR3 reads CASSPPGAGIFYEQYF. CDR3 bases: TGTGCCAGTAGTCCCCCTGGGGCCGGCATTTTCTACGAGCAGTACTTC. The V call is TRBV19, the J call TRBJ2-7, with TRBD1 as a possible D gene (5 bases). This CDR3 is 16 amino acids long. Trimming removed 5 bases at V and 3 bases at J, with 20 bases between. From germline, CDR1 is LNHDA and CDR2 SQIVND (reference sequence). The full variable domain, in which reference TRBV19 and TRBJ2-7 provide the parts outside the CDR3, is DGGITQSPKYLFRKEGQNVTLSCEQNLNHDAMYWYRQDPGQGLRLIYYSQIVNDFQKGDIAEGYSVSREKKESFPLTVTSAQKNPTAFYLCASSPPGAGIFYEQYFGPGTRLTVT.